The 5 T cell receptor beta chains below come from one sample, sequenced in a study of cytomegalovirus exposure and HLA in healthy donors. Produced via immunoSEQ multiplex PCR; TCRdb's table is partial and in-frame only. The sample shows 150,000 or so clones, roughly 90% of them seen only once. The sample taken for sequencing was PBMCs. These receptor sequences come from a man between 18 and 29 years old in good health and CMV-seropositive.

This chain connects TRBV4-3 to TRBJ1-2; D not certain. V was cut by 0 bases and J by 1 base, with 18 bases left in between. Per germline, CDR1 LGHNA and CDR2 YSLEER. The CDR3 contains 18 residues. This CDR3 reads CASSQEGDGLSFNYGYTF. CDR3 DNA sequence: TGCGCCAGCAGCCAAGAGGGAGACGGACTATCCTTTAACTATGGCTACACCTTC.

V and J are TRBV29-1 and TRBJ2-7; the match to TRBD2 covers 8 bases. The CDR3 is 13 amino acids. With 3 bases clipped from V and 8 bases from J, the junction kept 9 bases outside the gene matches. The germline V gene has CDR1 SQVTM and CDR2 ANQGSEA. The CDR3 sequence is CSVEYREGRKQYF. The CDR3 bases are TGCAGCGTTGAGTACCGGGAGGGCCGCAAGCAGTACTTC.

The CDR3 bases are TGTGCCAGCAGCGTAACGGGGAGCTCCTACAATGAGCAGTTCTTC. This sequence encodes CASSVTGSSYNEQFF. V gene TRBV9 combines with J gene TRBJ2-1, with D tentatively TRBD2 (5 bases). There are 15 residues in the CDR3. Germline CDR1 is SGDLS and CDR2 is YYNGEE. Trimming shortened V by 1 base and J by 0 bases, and 8 bases separated the two germline ends.

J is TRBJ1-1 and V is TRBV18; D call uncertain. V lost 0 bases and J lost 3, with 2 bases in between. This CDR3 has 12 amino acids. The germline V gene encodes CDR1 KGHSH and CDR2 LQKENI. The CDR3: CASSPPYTEAFF. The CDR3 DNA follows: TGTGCCAGCTCACCACCCTACACTGAAGCTTTCTTT. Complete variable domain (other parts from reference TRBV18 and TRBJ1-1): NAGVMQNPRHLVRRRGQEARLRCSPMKGHSHVYWYRQLPEEGLKFMVYLQKENIIDESGMPKERFSAEFPKEGPSILRIQQVVRGDSAAYFCASSPPYTEAFFGQGTRLTVV.

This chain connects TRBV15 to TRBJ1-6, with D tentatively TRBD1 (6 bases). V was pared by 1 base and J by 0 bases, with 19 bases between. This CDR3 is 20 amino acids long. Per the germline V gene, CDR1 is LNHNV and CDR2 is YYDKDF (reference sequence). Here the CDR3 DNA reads TGTGCCACCAGCAGAGTAGAACGCCGACAGGACAGCTCCTATAATTCACCCCTCCACTTT. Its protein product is CATSRVERRQDSSYNSPLHF. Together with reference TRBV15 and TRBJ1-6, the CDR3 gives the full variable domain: DAMVIQNPRYQVTQFGKPVTLSCSQTLNHNVMYWYQQKSSQAPKLLFHYYDKDFNNEADTPDNFQSRRPNTSFCFLDIRSPGLGDTAMYLCATSRVERRQDSSYNSPLHFGNGTRLTVT.